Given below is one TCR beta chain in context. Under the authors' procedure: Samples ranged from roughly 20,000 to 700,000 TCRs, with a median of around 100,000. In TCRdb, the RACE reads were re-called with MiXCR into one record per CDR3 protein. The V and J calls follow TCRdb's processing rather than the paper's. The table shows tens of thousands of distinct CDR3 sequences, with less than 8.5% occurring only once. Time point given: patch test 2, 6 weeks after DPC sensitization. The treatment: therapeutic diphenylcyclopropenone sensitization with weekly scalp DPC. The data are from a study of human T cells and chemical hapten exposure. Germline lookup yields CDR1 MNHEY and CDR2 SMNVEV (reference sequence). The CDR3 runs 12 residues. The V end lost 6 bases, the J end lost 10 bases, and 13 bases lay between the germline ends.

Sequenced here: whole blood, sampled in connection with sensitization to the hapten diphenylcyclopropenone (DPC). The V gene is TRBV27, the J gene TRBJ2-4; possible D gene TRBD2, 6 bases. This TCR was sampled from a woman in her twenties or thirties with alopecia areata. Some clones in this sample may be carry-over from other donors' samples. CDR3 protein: CASRGVGGIQYF. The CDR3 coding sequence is TGTGCCAGCAGGGGGGTTGGAGGGATTCAGTACTTC.